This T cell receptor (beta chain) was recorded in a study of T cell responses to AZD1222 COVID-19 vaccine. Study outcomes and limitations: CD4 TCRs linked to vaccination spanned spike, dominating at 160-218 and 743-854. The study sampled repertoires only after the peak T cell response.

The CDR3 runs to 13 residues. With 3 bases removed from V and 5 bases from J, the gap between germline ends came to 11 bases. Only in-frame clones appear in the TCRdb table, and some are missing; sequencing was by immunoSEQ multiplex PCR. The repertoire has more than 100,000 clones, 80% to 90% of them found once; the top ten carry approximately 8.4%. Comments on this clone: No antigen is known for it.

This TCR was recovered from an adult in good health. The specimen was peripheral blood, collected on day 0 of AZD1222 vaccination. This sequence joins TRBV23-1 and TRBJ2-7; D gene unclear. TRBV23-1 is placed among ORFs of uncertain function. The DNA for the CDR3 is TGCGCCAGCAGTCAGCCGTTTCCACACGAGCAGTACTTC. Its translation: CASSQPFPHEQYF.